Listed below are T cell receptor beta chains from one sample, sequenced in a study of blood T cell repertoires in COVID-19. Measured with immunoSEQ multiplex PCR; TCRdb has only the in-frame clones, and not every one. Of about 250,000 clones detected, more than 75% appear once; the ten largest clones hold 6.6%. Material: PBMCs or T cells enriched from blood (not recorded which). Source of these receptors: a woman aged 50 to 65 who had been exposed to COVID-19. Both conserved end residues are part of each CDR3. D genes are given only for firm matches. For some rows the clone size is stated as once, few or many, or as a class when expanded; others skip it.

cdr3_nt cdr3_aa j_call clone_size v_call d_call
TGTGCCAGCAGCAGTCTGTGGGACAGACAAAGACATGAAGCTTTCTTT CASSSLWDRQRHEAFF TRBJ1-1 . TRBV7-8 TRBD1
TGCAGCGGTCAGGGGGCCGCCGGAAACACCATATATTTT CSGQGAAGNTIYF TRBJ1-3 few TRBV29-1 TRBD1
TGTGCCAGCAGCTTGGCTTTTGCCGGGAACTATGGCTACACCTTC CASSLAFAGNYGYTF TRBJ1-2 once TRBV5-5 .
TGTGCCAGCAGCCAACAGACAGGGACGGGTAGGAAGACCCAGTACTTC CASSQQTGTGRKTQYF TRBJ2-5 . TRBV3-1/TRBV3-2 TRBD1
TGCGCCAGCAGCTTCCGCCAACAGGGGTTGAACACTGAAGCTTTCTTT CASSFRQQGLNTEAFF TRBJ1-1 . TRBV5-1 TRBD1
TGTGCCACCAGCTGGAACAGGTCCCCCACAGATACGCAGTATTTT CATSWNRSPTDTQYF TRBJ2-3 . TRBV15 .
TGCGCCAGCAGCCAACAGGGGTTCAACTATGGCTACACCTTC CASSQQGFNYGYTF TRBJ1-2 . TRBV5-1 TRBD1
TGTGCCACCAGTGATTCCGCCGGGACTAGCGGTTATACGCAGTATTTT CATSDSAGTSGYTQYF TRBJ2-3 once TRBV24-1 TRBD2
TGTGCCAGCTCACCATCAGAGAACACTGAAGCTTTCTTT CASSPSENTEAFF TRBJ1-1 . TRBV18 .
TGTGCCAGCAGCTTGGGACCCGACAGGGATCAGCCCCAGCATTTT CASSLGPDRDQPQHF TRBJ1-5 . TRBV5-6 TRBD1
TGTGCCAGCAGCTTAGAAGGACAGGGACCATCCTACGAGCAGTACTTC CASSLEGQGPSYEQYF TRBJ2-7 . TRBV11-2 TRBD1
TGTGCCAGCACTCCTCGAGTTAGAGGACGGCAGGGTGGGAATGAGCAGTTCTTC CASTPRVRGRQGGNEQFF TRBJ2-1 . TRBV11-2 .
TGTGCCAGCAGCCCCGCCAGGGGGATGAACATTCAGTACTTC CASSPARGMNIQYF TRBJ2-4 . TRBV7-2 TRBD1
TGTGCCCATGCAGGGGATTTCTCCTACAATGAGCAGTTCTTC CAHAGDFSYNEQFF TRBJ2-1 . TRBV10-3 .
TGTGCCAGCAGCACCCGGGGACTAGACATTGCCAAAAACATTCAGTACTTC CASSTRGLDIAKNIQYF TRBJ2-4 . TRBV7-2 TRBD2
TGCGCCAGCAGCTTGATCAGGGGGCAGACTGAAGCTTTCTTT CASSLIRGQTEAFF TRBJ1-1 . TRBV5-1 TRBD1
TGTGCCAGCAGCCCTGGACAGATCTACGAGCAGTACTTC CASSPGQIYEQYF TRBJ2-7 . TRBV9 .
TGTGCCAGCAGCCAACAGCGGGGCCCCACAGATACGCAGTATTTT CASSQQRGPTDTQYF TRBJ2-3 . TRBV4-2 TRBD2
TGTGCCAGTAGTTTGGGGCCATTGACGCAGTATTTT CASSLGPLTQYF TRBJ2-3 . TRBV19 .
TGTGCCAGCAGTGCCAGTGACAGGGGAAGGGCTCAGCCCCAGCATTTT CASSASDRGRAQPQHF TRBJ1-5 . TRBV6-1 TRBD1
TGTGCCAGCAGTTATGACAGAAACACTGAAGCTTTCTTT CASSYDRNTEAFF TRBJ1-1 . TRBV12-3/TRBV12-4 .
TGTGCCAGCAGTCGGACTAGCGGGGGGCAGTTCTTC CASSRTSGGQFF TRBJ2-1 . TRBV12-3/TRBV12-4 TRBD2
TGTGCCAGCAGCCCTGGGCAGTCTAACTATGGCTACACCTTC CASSPGQSNYGYTF TRBJ1-2 . TRBV27 .
TGTGCCAGCAGTCCGCTGGCCGGAGGGACTGAAGCTTTCTTT CASSPLAGGTEAFF TRBJ1-1 . TRBV6-5 .
TGTGCCAGCAGCTTATATTCCTCGACAGGCGCAGCTTTCTTT CASSLYSSTGAAFF TRBJ1-1 . TRBV7-2 .